This T cell receptor beta chain was sequenced for a study of shared clonotypes between healthy human individuals. Regarding the study as a whole: Larger estimated richness was generally seen in naive subsets than in memory subsets.

Points on this clone: The antigen is not known.

CD45RO-negative, CCR7-positively selected cells formed the naive CD8 fraction, excluding terminally differentiated effector memory CD45RA+ cells. Donors included only healthy HIV-negative adults lacking recent acute infections or vaccinations. Sequenced by immunoSEQ multiplex PCR; TCRdb stores in-frame clones only, minus some. The table lists about 590,000 clones, just under 97% of them singletons. The sequence was obtained from a woman aged 25 to 39 in good health. Sequenced sample: naive CD8+ T cells sorted from blood.

This CDR3 is CATRYSDYGYTF. In DNA, the CDR3 is TGTGCCACACGGTATTCGGACTATGGCTACACCTTC. The chain carries TRBV2 and TRBJ1-2; no firm D call. This CDR3 spans 12 amino acids. V was clipped by 10 bases and J by 3 bases, with 12 bases between them. Germline CDR1 reads SNHLY; CDR2 reads FYNNEI.